The 25 T cell receptor beta chains below all came from one sample that was sequenced in a study of tissue T cells after allogeneic stem cell transplantation. The method was immunoSEQ multiplex PCR; TCRdb's version includes in-frame clones alone and lacks a portion of them. The sample consists of about 48,000 clones, 65% to 80% of them appearing once. Sequences were obtained from sorted cells pooled from one or two spleens. The receptors derive from a pool of C57BL/6 mice in good health.

Worth noting for this clone: Germline and genes here are mouse. With the read ending 1 residue before the CDR3 end, the germline J gene is used to fill in that end. The chain carries TRBV3 and TRBJ1-2; D gene unclear. Germline V gene sequence: CDR1 SNHLY, CDR2 FYNGKV (reference sequence). The CDR3 length is 14 residues. V shed 2 bases and J shed 0 bases, with 7 bases lying between them. The sequenced part of the CDR3 DNA is TGTGCCAGCAGCTTACAACCTGCAAACTCCGACTACACC. This translates into CASSLQPANSDYT. Given in full, the CDR3 is CASSLQPANSDYTF. The full variable domain, its missing parts supplied by reference TRBV3 and TRBJ1-2, is GPKVLQIPSHQIIDMGQMVTLNCDPVSNHLYFYWYKQILGQQMEFLVNFYNGKVMEKSKLFKDQFSVERPDGSYFTLKIQPTALEDSAVYFCASSLQPANSDYTFGSGTRLLVI.

Regarding this clone: The listed genes are named as in mouse. The read gets to within 1 residue of the CDR3 end, and the germline J gene fills in the rest. The chain joins TRBV12-2 to TRBJ2-4; 12 bases match TRBD2. The CDR3 is 17 residues long. Germline values: CDR1 SGHLS, CDR2 HYDKME. J gave up 2 bases and V 0 bases, and 5 bases lay outside the gene matches. CDR3 DNA (partial): TGTGCCAGCTCTCTCTTGGGACTGGGGGGTATTCAAAACACCTTGTAC. It translates to CASSLLGLGGIQNTLY. The CDR3 reads in full as CASSLLGLGGIQNTLYF.

Comments on this clone: Gene names follow the mouse nomenclature. Read coverage stops 1 residue before the CDR3 terminus; the germline J gene supplies the remainder. The chain employs TRBV2 and TRBJ1-1; D remains ambiguous. Trimming took 0 bases from V and 3 from J, leaving 5 bases between them. Germline V lookup: CDR1 LGHNA, CDR2 YSYQKL. The CDR3 totals 13 residues. CDR3 region: CASSQDPHTEVFF. The covered CDR3 bases are TGTGCCAGCAGCCAAGACCCACACACAGAAGTCTTC.

With respect to this clone: Gene names are the mouse ones. The CDR3 end lies 1 residue beyond the end of the read and is filled in from the germline J gene. The chain couples TRBV5 to TRBJ2-1; TRBD2 matches 9 bases. V lost 4 bases, J lost 3 bases, and 4 bases stayed unmatched. Germline V gene data show CDR1 as LGHNA and CDR2 as YNLKQL (reference sequence). This CDR3 has 15 amino acids. The CDR3 here is CASSPLTGGYAEQFF. Incomplete CDR3 DNA: TGTGCCAGCAGCCCCCTGACTGGGGGCTATGCTGAGCAGTTC.

With respect to this clone: Gene names are the mouse ones. The read halts 1 residue ahead of the CDR3 end, with the missing end drawn from the germline J gene. Within the sample, other DNA sequences also encode this same CDR3. The chain combines TRBV1 with TRBJ2-1; 7 bases are shared with TRBD1. V trimming: 4 bases; J trimming: 1 base; junction bases outside the gene matches: 1. The CDR3 is made up of 14 amino acids. Germline V gene data show CDR1 as NSQYPW and CDR2 as LRSPGD (reference sequence). The CDR3 bases that were read are TGCACCTGCAGTGGGGACAGAAACTATGCTGAGCAGTTC. It translates to CTCSGDRNYAEQF. The CDR3, in full, reads CTCSGDRNYAEQFF.

This clone appeared a single time. Gene labels here are mouse ones. The read terminates 1 residue before the CDR3 end, so the remaining end is supplied by the germline J gene. V is TRBV31 and J is TRBJ2-4, with D uncertain. The CDR3 is 14 residues long. Germline loops: CDR1 GKSSPN, CDR2 SITVG. V shed 0 bases and J shed 0 bases, with 7 bases lying between them. The DNA read from the CDR3 is TGTGCCTGGAGTCTGGGCTCTAGTCAAAACACCTTGTAC. Protein: CAWSLGSSQNTLY. The whole CDR3 sequence is CAWSLGSSQNTLYF.

Of note for this clone: Gene names and germline match the mouse. The read comes to an end 1 residue before the CDR3 does, leaving the germline J gene to fill in the end. The V gene is TRBV3, the J gene TRBJ1-1; no definite D call. Germline V CDR1 and CDR2: SNHLY, FYNGKV (reference sequence). The V gene lost 0 bases and the J gene lost 0 bases, with 5 bases spanning the gap. The CDR3 has 14 residues. CDR3 loop: CASSLARANTEVFF. CDR3 DNA (partial): TGTGCCAGCAGCTTAGCAAGAGCAAACACAGAAGTCTTC.

The table lists this clone with a few counts. These gene names are mouse names. The read falls 1 residue short of the CDR3 end, and the missing part is taken from the germline J gene. The same CDR3 also results from other DNA sequences found in this sample. The rearrangement links TRBV31 to TRBJ2-7, with TRBD2 matching 12 bases. Trimming took 0 bases from V and 4 from J; bases not matched to a gene: 1. Germline V gene lookup returns CDR1 GKSSPN and CDR2 SITVG. The CDR3 sequence is 14 residues long. The covered CDR3 bases are TGTGCCTGGAGTCTTGGGACTGGGGGGTATGAACAGTAC. Translation: CAWSLGTGGYEQY. From start to end, the CDR3 is CAWSLGTGGYEQYF.

Regarding this clone: Genes and germline come from the mouse. The read falls 1 residue short of the CDR3 end, and the missing part is taken from the germline J gene. The V call is TRBV16, the J call TRBJ2-2; TRBD2 matches at 11 bases. The CDR3 loop spans 16 amino acids. CDR1 SGHSA and CDR2 FRNQAP come from the germline V gene. V dropped 6 bases and J dropped 4; count of bases not matched to a gene: 7. The CDR3 bases that were read are TGTGCAAGCAGTCGGGACTGGGGGTCAAGCACCGGGCAGCTCTAC. Translated, it gives CASSRDWGSSTGQLY. The full CDR3 sequence reads CASSRDWGSSTGQLYF.

Comment on this clone: Gene names and germline match the mouse. The sequence runs out 1 residue before the end of the CDR3; the remainder is reconstructed from the germline J gene. This rearrangement joins TRBV29 to TRBJ2-7, with D unclear. The CDR3 is 12 amino acids. Germline V gives CDR1 MSHET, CDR2 SYDVDS. Trimming stripped 2 bases from V and 3 bases from J, with 5 bases between. Incomplete CDR3 DNA: TGTGCTAGCAGTTTAGGGGACTATGAACAGTAC. Translated: CASSLGDYEQY. The CDR3 reads in full as CASSLGDYEQYF.

Notes on this clone: The listed genes are named as in mouse. The read stops 1 residue short of the end of the CDR3; the missing end is completed from the germline J gene. V gene TRBV26 combines with J gene TRBJ2-2; a weak D match, TRBD1 (6 bases). The germline CDR1 and CDR2 sequences are KGHPV and FQNQEV (reference sequence). The V end was cut by 3 bases, the J end by 0 bases, with 11 bases between. CDR3 length equals 16 residues. The sequenced part of the CDR3 DNA is TGTGCCAGCAGTCTTCCCGGGACATCAAACACCGGGCAGCTCTAC. Encoded protein: CASSLPGTSNTGQLY. The whole CDR3 region reads CASSLPGTSNTGQLYF.

Points on this clone: Mouse gene names and germline throughout. The CDR3 end lies 1 residue beyond the end of the read and is filled in from the germline J gene. The chain uses TRBV2 and TRBJ1-5, with D uncertain. Germline V gene data show CDR1 as LGHNA and CDR2 as YSYQKL. This CDR3 has 14 residues. V lost 1 base and J 1 base, leaving 5 bases between the germline ends. CDR3: CASSQVQNNQAPLF. The CDR3 DNA, read in part, is TGTGCCAGCAGCCAAGTACAAAACAACCAGGCTCCGCTT.

As concerns this clone: All gene names here are mouse names. The CDR3 here is CASSLQGNTGQLYF. The CDR3 bases that were read are TGTGCCAGCAGTTTGCAGGGGAACACCGGGCAGCTCTAC. The V and J genes are TRBV15 and TRBJ2-2, with a tentative D call TRBD1 (6 bases). The CDR3 extends 1 residue past the end of the read, so its final part is completed from the germline J gene. This CDR3 is 14 amino acids long. The germline V and J ends were trimmed by 3 bases and 2 bases, with 7 bases remaining between them. Per germline, CDR1 SGHND and CDR2 FRSKSL.

To note about this clone: Gene and germline names: mouse. The read stops 1 residue short of the end of the CDR3; the missing end is completed from the germline J gene. This sequence joins TRBV15 and TRBJ1-6; D might be TRBD1 (6 bases). Being an ORF, TRBJ1-6 has a function that is uncertain. There are 14 residues in the CDR3. Trimming removed 3 bases from V and 3 bases from J, with 6 bases in between. Germline-derived CDR1 and CDR2 are SGHND and FRSKSL. CDR3 bases read: TGTGCCAGCAGTTTGACAGGCTATAATTCGCCCCTCTAC. It encodes CASSLTGYNSPLY. The entire CDR3 protein reads CASSLTGYNSPLYF.

This clone was seen more than once but under ten times. All gene names here are mouse names. The CDR3 goes on 1 residue after the read ends, and that part is filled in from the germline J gene. The J gene is TRBJ2-3, the V gene TRBV15; perhaps TRBD1 as D (5 bases). CDR3 length equals 14 residues. V was clipped by 3 bases and J by 0 bases, with 7 bases between them. From germline, CDR1 is SGHND and CDR2 FRSKSL. The covered CDR3 bases are TGTGCCAGCAGTTTGACAGCTAGTGCAGAAACGCTGTAT. Translation gives CASSLTASAETLY. The CDR3 reads in full as CASSLTASAETLYF.

As to this clone: Any gene name here is a mouse gene name. The CDR3 end lies 1 residue beyond the end of the read and is filled in from the germline J gene. This chain connects TRBV1 to TRBJ1-2; 9 bases line up with TRBD1. Looked up from germline, CDR1 is NSQYPW and CDR2 is LRSPGD (reference sequence). The trim removed 2 bases at V and 1 base at J, leaving 2 bases unmatched. The CDR3 extends over 15 amino acids. CDR3 DNA (partial): TGCACCTGCAGTGCAAACAGGGGGCAAAACTCCGACTACACC. Protein product: CTCSANRGQNSDYT. In full, the CDR3 reads CTCSANRGQNSDYTF.

Comments on this clone: The germline and genes are mouse ones. Read sequence stops 1 residue before the CDR3 end, and the germline J gene provides the missing end. The chain carries TRBV13-1 and TRBJ1-4, with 8 bases matching TRBD1. The CDR3 has 14 residues. The junction had 6 bases not matched to a gene; V was cut back by 5 bases and J by 6 bases. Per germline, CDR1 NSHNY and CDR2 SYGAGN. The DNA read from the CDR3 is TGTGCCAGCAGAGGAGACAGGGGAGACGAAAGATTATTT. Translating it yields CASRGDRGDERLF. The full CDR3 protein is CASRGDRGDERLFF. The full variable domain, completed using reference TRBV13-1 and TRBJ1-4, is EAAVTQSPRNKVTVTGGNVTLSCRQTNSHNYMYWYRQDTGHGLRLIHYSYGAGNLRIGDVPDGYKATRTTQEDFFLLLELASPSQTSLYFCASRGDRGDERLFFGHGTKLSVL.

Details on this clone: The germline and genes are mouse ones. The read halts 1 residue ahead of the CDR3 end, with the missing end drawn from the germline J gene. The chain joins TRBV13-3 to TRBJ1-2; 7 bases map to TRBD1. Germline values: CDR1 NNHDY, CDR2 SYVADS. Germline trimming cut 4 bases from V and 2 bases from J; bases unmatched to any gene: 2. CDR3 length: 13 amino acids. CDR3 bases read: TGTGCCAGCAGTCCGACAGGGAACTCCGACTACACC. Translating it yields CASSPTGNSDYT. The whole CDR3 sequence reads CASSPTGNSDYTF.

Details on this clone: The gene names here belong to mouse. From the germline J gene comes the end of the CDR3, since the read stops 1 residue before it. This chain connects TRBV3 to TRBJ2-2; 7 nucleotides line up with TRBD1. Per germline, CDR1 SNHLY and CDR2 FYNGKV (reference sequence). With 3 bases clipped from V and 0 bases from J, the junction kept 4 bases outside the gene matches. The length of the CDR3 is 16 residues. The covered CDR3 bases are TGTGCCAGCAGCTTCCGGGACAGTGCAAACACCGGGCAGCTCTAC. It translates to CASSFRDSANTGQLY. The entire CDR3 protein is CASSFRDSANTGQLYF.

A note on this clone: Gene names and germline match the mouse. From the germline J gene comes the end of the CDR3, since the read stops 1 residue before it. The sample has other DNA sequences that encode this CDR3 too. The V and J genes are TRBV14 and TRBJ2-4; D gene ambiguous. Between the trimmed V and J ends, which lost 1 base and 6 bases, there was a span of 6 bases. The CDR3 is 12 amino acids. Germline assignment: CDR1 SGHDT and CDR2 FRDEAV. The covered CDR3 bases are TGTGCCAGCAGTTTCGTCCAGAACACCTTGTAC. It encodes CASSFVQNTLY. The full CDR3 is CASSFVQNTLYF.

As for this clone: Mouse germline and gene names are used. The CDR3 end is not reached by the read, which stops 1 residue before it; the germline J gene fills it in. This chain connects TRBV12-2 to TRBJ1-2; TRBD1 agrees at 7 bases. Germline-derived CDR1 and CDR2 are SGHLS and HYDKME. V lost 1 base and J lost 0; bases outside the gene matches: 4. The CDR3 totals 15 residues. CDR3: CASSLEGQPNSDYTF. The CDR3 bases that were read are TGTGCCAGCTCTCTAGAGGGACAGCCAAACTCCGACTACACC.

Notes on this clone: Mouse gene names apply. With the read ending 1 residue before the CDR3 end, the germline J gene is used to fill in that end. The chain has TRBV13-1 and TRBJ2-5, with D possibly being TRBD2 (6 bases). Trimming took off 1 base at V and 2 bases at J, with 8 bases between the two ends. In germline, CDR1 is NSHNY, CDR2 SYGAGN. The CDR3 length is 14 residues. The CDR3 bases that were read are TGTGCCAGCAGTGATCGGGGGGTCCAAGACACCCAGTAC. This sequence encodes CASSDRGVQDTQY. The full CDR3 protein is CASSDRGVQDTQYF.

As concerns this clone: Gene names are mouse gene names. The CDR3 end lies 1 residue beyond the end of the read and is filled in from the germline J gene. This rearrangement joins TRBV19 to TRBJ2-3, with TRBD1 identical over 11 bases. The ends lost 1 base at V and 6 bases at J; junction bases unmatched: 4. Germline V CDR1 and CDR2: FNHDT, SITEND (reference sequence). The CDR3 totals 15 residues. Partial CDR3 DNA: TGTGCCAGCAGTATAACCGGACAGGGGGCGGAAACGCTGTAT. Translated, it gives CASSITGQGAETLY. The whole CDR3 protein is CASSITGQGAETLYF.

To note about this clone: Genes and germline are mouse. The read falls 1 residue short of the CDR3 end, and the missing part is taken from the germline J gene. This sequence joins TRBV13-1 and TRBJ2-1, with D possibly being TRBD1 (5 bases). This CDR3 is 12 amino acids long. From germline, CDR1 is NSHNY and CDR2 SYGAGN. V lost 7 bases, J lost 0 bases, and 5 bases lay in between. CDR3 DNA (partial): TGTGCCAGCGACAGTAACTATGCTGAGCAGTTC. Translating gives CASDSNYAEQF. The complete CDR3 protein is CASDSNYAEQFF.

As regards this clone: Any gene name here is a mouse gene name. Sequencing ends 1 residue short of the CDR3 end; the germline J gene provides the rest. V usage is TRBV5 and J usage is TRBJ2-3, with 7 bases identical to TRBD2. The CDR3 runs 14 residues. V shed 4 bases and J 5 bases; nucleotides not matched to a gene: 6. Germline V gene data show CDR1 as LGHNA and CDR2 as YNLKQL (reference sequence). The CDR3 bases that were read are TGTGCCAGCAGCCCGGCCTCTGGGGGAGAAACGCTGTAT. Protein: CASSPASGGETLY. In full, the CDR3 reads CASSPASGGETLYF.